The text below deals with one T cell receptor (beta chain). The V and J ends lost 5 bases and 8 bases respectively, with 13 bases between them. This CDR3 is 14 amino acids long. Germline CDR1 MDHEN, CDR2 SYDVKM. Assay: immunoSEQ multiplex PCR; the TCRdb copy retains only in-frame clones and omits some. The sample comprises a few hundred thousand clones, roughly 90% of which are singletons, and 0.95% to 1.5% rests with the top ten. The sample is drawn from a study of blood T cell repertoires in COVID-19. The sequencing sample was made of peripheral blood. The TCR comes from a middle-aged man with acute or convalescent COVID-19. This sequence joins TRBV28 and TRBJ1-6; D is possibly TRBD1 (6 bases). CDR3 protein: CASSSVGADSPLHF. The CDR3 nucleotides are TGTGCCAGCAGTAGTGTGGGGGCTGATTCACCCCTCCACTTT.